A single sample is the source of the 20 T cell receptor beta chains below, sequenced in a study of blood T cell repertoires in COVID-19. The table came from immunoSEQ multiplex PCR; TCRdb's copy has only in-frame clones and leaves some out. Of 250,000 or so clones listed, about nine tenths are singletons. The sample was peripheral blood. The receptors derive from a woman aged 25 to 39 with active or convalescent COVID-19.

The chain links TRBV5-1 to TRBJ2-7; 11 bases are shared with TRBD1. The germline CDR1 and CDR2 sequences are SGHRS and YFSETQ. With V trimmed by 2 bases and J by 7 bases, 2 bases remained unmatched. The CDR3 loop spans 13 amino acids. CDR3 nucleotides: TGCGCCAGCAGCTTAGGGACAGGGGGTGAGCAGTACTTC. As protein: CASSLGTGGEQYF. The full variable domain, with the rest looked up from reference TRBV5-1 and TRBJ2-7, is KAGVTQTPRYLIKTRGQQVTLSCSPISGHRSVSWYQQTPGQGLQFLFEYFSETQRNKGNFPGRFSGRQFSNSRSEMNVSTLELGDSALYLCASSLGTGGEQYFGPGTRLTVT.

This clone was detected a few times. This chain joins TRBV19 and TRBJ1-6; 7 bases are a match to TRBD1. This CDR3 has 16 residues. With V trimmed by 2 bases and J by 8 bases, 9 bases remained unmatched. Germline values: CDR1 LNHDA, CDR2 SQIVND (reference sequence). The CDR3 sequence is CASSISSTGSHSPLHF. Here the CDR3 DNA reads TGTGCCAGTAGTATATCCTCGACAGGGAGTCATTCACCCCTCCACTTT.

The chain carries TRBV7-9 and TRBJ2-1; TRBD2 aligns across 10 bases. This CDR3 comprises 19 residues. The V gene end was trimmed by 3 bases and the J gene end by 4 bases; junction bases not matched to a gene: 15. The germline V gene encodes CDR1 SEHNR and CDR2 FQNEAQ (reference sequence). Here the CDR3 reads CASSFRNFWTSGEYNEQFF. The CDR3 DNA reads as TGTGCCAGCAGCTTCCGTAATTTCTGGACTAGCGGCGAGTACAATGAGCAGTTCTTC.

The J gene is TRBJ1-3, the V gene TRBV6-5; 7 bases map to TRBD1. V was pared by 5 bases and J by 0 bases, with 1 base of the junction left unmatched. This CDR3 is built from 14 residues. Germline-derived CDR1 and CDR2 are MNHEY and SVGAGI. The CDR3 reads CASSRQGSGNTIYF. The CDR3 bases are TGTGCCAGCAGTCGACAGGGCTCTGGAAACACCATATATTTT.

This sequence joins TRBV27 and TRBJ2-5; 12 bases align to TRBD1. The CDR3 consists of 14 residues. The germline CDR1 and CDR2 sequences are MNHEY and SMNVEV (reference sequence). The ends lost 8 bases at V and 5 bases at J; junction bases unmatched: 6. The CDR3 loop reads CASGGQGARETQYF. For the CDR3, the DNA is TGTGCCAGCGGGGGACAGGGGGCAAGGGAGACCCAGTACTTC.

This clone was counted between two and nine times. The gene calls are TRBV19 and TRBJ1-5; TRBD1 matches 8 bases. The CDR3 runs 15 residues. V gave up 7 bases and J gave up 5 bases; unmatched junction bases: 10. Germline lookup yields CDR1 LNHDA and CDR2 SQIVND (reference sequence). CDR3 protein: CASIPGPGGHQPQHF. For the CDR3, the DNA is TGTGCCAGTATCCCGGGGCCAGGGGGCCATCAGCCCCAGCATTTT. Complete variable domain (other parts from reference TRBV19 and TRBJ1-5): DGGITQSPKYLFRKEGQNVTLSCEQNLNHDAMYWYRQDPGQGLRLIYYSQIVNDFQKGDIAEGYSVSREKKESFPLTVTSAQKNPTAFYLCASIPGPGGHQPQHFGDGTRLSIL.

The chain is built from TRBV23-1 and TRBJ1-5; D gene unclear. TRBV23-1 is identified as an open reading frame with a role that is uncertain. Trimming removed 8 bases at V and 6 bases at J, with 11 bases between. The CDR3 extends over 12 amino acids. CDR3 amino acids: CASPTGFQPQHF. The CDR3 DNA sequence: TGCGCCAGCCCGACCGGGTTTCAGCCCCAGCATTTT.

This chain joins TRBV27 and TRBJ2-1, with 9 bases fitting TRBD1. Trimming cost V 8 bases and J 1 base; bases outside gene matches: 9. The CDR3 has 16 amino acids. CDR1 and CDR2 (germline): MNHEY, SMNVEV (reference sequence). CDR3 DNA: TGTGCCAGCGGCCGGGACAGGGAACCGTCCTACAATGAGCAGTTCTTC. Its translation is CASGRDREPSYNEQFF.

The chain recombines TRBV10-1 with TRBJ2-5, with 8 positions matching TRBD1. The CDR3 contains 16 residues. Trimming removed 3 bases from V and 5 bases from J; junction bases left unmatched: 11. Germline lookup yields CDR1 WNHNN and CDR2 SYGVQD (reference sequence). The CDR3 here is CASSESLAGGYETQYF. The CDR3, as DNA: TGCGCCAGCAGTGAATCTTTGGCAGGGGGCTATGAGACCCAGTACTTC.

J is TRBJ1-3 and V is TRBV30; D is uncertain. Germline V lookup: CDR1 GTSNPN, CDR2 SVGIG (reference sequence). There are 14 residues in the CDR3. V shed 0 bases and J shed 2 bases, with 8 bases lying between them. The CDR3 bases are TGTGCCTGGAGTGTACCAACAGCTGGAAACACCATATATTTT. Translating it yields CAWSVPTAGNTIYF.

The genes are TRBV4-1 and TRBJ2-7, with 14 bases aligning to TRBD2. CDR3 size: 15 residues. Trimming at V came to 0 bases and at J to 12 bases, leaving 7 bases not matched to a gene. The germline CDR1 and CDR2 sequences are MGHRA and YSYEKL. This CDR3 reads CASSQDLGLAGDPYF. In DNA, the CDR3 is TGCGCCAGCAGCCAAGATTTGGGACTAGCGGGGGACCCGTACTTC.

This chain uses TRBV7-2 with TRBJ1-3; D not resolved. Trimming removed 5 bases at V and 4 bases at J, with 6 bases between. The CDR3 spans 12 residues. Germline CDR1 SGHTA, CDR2 FQGNSA. For the CDR3, the DNA is TGTGCCAGCAGCCCCCTGGGAAACACCATATATTTT. Translating gives CASSPLGNTIYF.

Comment on this clone: Germline and junction disagree at one end, which may indicate a read error. The chain carries TRBV6-2 or TRBV6-3 and TRBJ1-1; 7 nucleotides agree with TRBD1. The CDR3 has 16 residues. CDR1 and CDR2 (germline): MNHEY, SVGEGT. CDR3 residues: CASSYLQGRVKTEAFF. The CDR3 nucleotides read TGTGCCAGCAGTTACTTACAGGGGCGCGTGAAAACTGAAGCTTTCTTT.

To note about this clone: Distinct nucleotide sequences in the sample also encode this CDR3. The chain combines TRBV27 with TRBJ1-1; a possible D gene is TRBD1 (6 bases). This CDR3 spans 13 amino acids. The V end was cut by 0 bases, the J end by 4 bases, with 6 bases between. Germline CDR1 reads MNHEY; CDR2 reads SMNVEV (reference sequence). CDR3 protein: CASSLSGGTEAFF. DNA for the CDR3: TGTGCCAGCAGTTTATCAGGGGGCACTGAAGCTTTCTTT.

The V and J genes are TRBV19 and TRBJ1-2, with 7 bases aligning to TRBD1. Per the germline V gene, CDR1 is LNHDA and CDR2 is SQIVND (reference sequence). V trimming: 6 bases; J trimming: 4 bases; junction bases outside the gene matches: 8. There are 14 residues in the CDR3. CDR3: CASSGTADTYGYTF. The CDR3 coding sequence is TGTGCCAGTAGCGGGACAGCCGATACCTATGGCTACACCTTC.

The chain is built from TRBV7-8 and TRBJ1-3, with a tentative D call TRBD1 (6 bases). Trimming stripped 5 bases from V and 4 bases from J, with 15 bases between. Germline V gives CDR1 SGHVS, CDR2 FQNEAQ. The CDR3 has 15 residues. Here the CDR3 DNA reads TGTGCCAGCAGCCAGGGGCGAGGTCCAGGAAACACCATATATTTT. Amino acid sequence: CASSQGRGPGNTIYF.

Concerning this clone: This specimen includes other DNA sequences encoding the same CDR3. The chain carries TRBV24-1 and TRBJ2-1; 10 nucleotides match TRBD2. V lost 5 bases and J lost 0; bases outside the gene matches: 0. The CDR3 is made up of 15 amino acids. From germline, CDR1 is KGHDR and CDR2 SFDVKD. CDR3 DNA: TGTGCCACCAGTGTAGCGGGGGGCTCCTACAATGAGCAGTTCTTC. It specifies CATSVAGGSYNEQFF.

This clone turned up a few times. The chain has TRBV6-2 or TRBV6-3 and TRBJ2-2, with TRBD2 as a possible D gene (6 bases). The CDR3 has 15 amino acids. Germline loops: CDR1 MNHEY, CDR2 SVGEGT. The V gene lost 6 bases and the J gene lost 3 bases, with 14 bases spanning the gap. The CDR3 spells CASSLTRPDTGELFF. CDR3 DNA: TGTGCCAGCAGCCTGACTAGGCCAGACACCGGGGAGCTGTTTTTT.

As DNA, the CDR3 is TGCGCCAGCAGCCACGGGACAGGGGGGGGCGGCACTGAAGCTTTCTTT. It specifies CASSHGTGGGGTEAFF. The V gene is TRBV5-1, the J gene TRBJ1-1, with 11 positions matching TRBD1. V trimming: 4 bases; J trimming: 4 bases; junction bases outside the gene matches: 9. CDR1 is SGHRS and CDR2 is YFSETQ in the germline V gene. The CDR3 extends over 16 amino acids.

This clone was found a few times. J is TRBJ1-5 and V is TRBV7-6; 9 positions agree with TRBD1. This CDR3 has 16 amino acids. Germline values: CDR1 SGHVS, CDR2 FNYEAQ. V shed 1 base, J shed 6 bases, and the junction held 7 bases outside the gene matches. CDR3 DNA: TGTGCCAGCAGCTTAGGGCCGGGACAGGGTATTCAGCCCCAGCATTTT. Amino acids: CASSLGPGQGIQPQHF.